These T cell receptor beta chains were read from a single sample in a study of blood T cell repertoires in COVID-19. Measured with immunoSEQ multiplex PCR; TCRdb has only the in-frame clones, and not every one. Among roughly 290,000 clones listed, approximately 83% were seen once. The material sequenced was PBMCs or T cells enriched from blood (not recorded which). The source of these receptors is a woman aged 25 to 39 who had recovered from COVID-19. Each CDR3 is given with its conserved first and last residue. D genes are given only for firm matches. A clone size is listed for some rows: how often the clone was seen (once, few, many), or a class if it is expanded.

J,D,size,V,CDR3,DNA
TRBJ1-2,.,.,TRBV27,CASSPGVRWQGTYGYTF,TGTGCCAGCAGTCCTGGGGTCCGGTGGCAGGGGACCTATGGCTACACCTTC
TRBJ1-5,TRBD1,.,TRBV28,CASAGGYSNQPQHF,TGTGCCAGCGCAGGGGGGTATAGCAATCAGCCCCAGCATTTT
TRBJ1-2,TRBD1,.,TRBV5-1,CASSPQGLNYGYTF,TGCGCCAGCAGCCCACAGGGGCTGAACTATGGCTACACCTTC
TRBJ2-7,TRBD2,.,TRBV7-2,CASSISGESSYEQYF,TGTGCCAGCAGCATTAGCGGGGAGAGCTCCTACGAGCAGTACTTC
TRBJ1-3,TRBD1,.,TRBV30,CAWSVPGQGFGNTIYF,TGTGCCTGGAGTGTCCCGGGACAGGGCTTCGGAAACACCATATATTTT
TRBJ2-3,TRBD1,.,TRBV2,CASSGNRGRTDTQYF,TGTGCCAGCAGTGGGAACAGGGGACGAACAGATACGCAGTATTTT
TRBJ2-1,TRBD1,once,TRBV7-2,CASSLDRGRLNEQFF,TGTGCCAGCAGCTTAGACAGGGGGCGATTGAATGAGCAGTTCTTC
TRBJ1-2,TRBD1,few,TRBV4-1,CASSQPARGQGANYGYTF,TGCGCCAGCAGCCAACCAGCCCGGGGACAGGGGGCCAACTATGGCTACACCTTC
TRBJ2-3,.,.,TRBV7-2,CASSLLSRADTQYF,TGTGCCAGCAGCTTACTCAGTCGGGCAGATACGCAGTATTTT
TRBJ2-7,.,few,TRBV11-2,CASSLEFGDLNYEQYF,TGTGCCAGCAGCTTAGAGTTCGGGGATTTGAACTACGAGCAGTACTTC
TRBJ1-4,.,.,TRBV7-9,CASSPTGPNEKLFF,TGTGCCAGCAGCCCGACAGGACCTAATGAAAAACTGTTTTTT
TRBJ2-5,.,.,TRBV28,CASLDSLQETQYF,TGTGCCAGTCTGGACAGTCTCCAAGAGACCCAGTACTTC
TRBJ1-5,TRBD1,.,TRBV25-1,CASSKDRDNQPQHF,TGTGCCAGCTCGAAGGACAGGGATAATCAGCCCCAGCATTTT
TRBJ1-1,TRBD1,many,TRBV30,CAWSHRGHGTEAFF,TGTGCCTGGAGTCACAGGGGGCACGGCACTGAAGCTTTCTTT
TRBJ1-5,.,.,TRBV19,CASRRGNQPQHF,TGTGCCAGTAGGAGAGGCAATCAGCCCCAGCATTTT
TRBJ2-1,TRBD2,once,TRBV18,CASSSSGTSGTRQFF,TGTGCCAGCTCATCCTCCGGGACTAGCGGAACGAGGCAGTTCTTC
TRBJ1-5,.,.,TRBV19,CASSTNRANQPQHF,TGTGCCAGTAGTACAAACAGGGCCAATCAGCCCCAGCATTTT
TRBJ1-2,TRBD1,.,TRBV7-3,CASSLTGGQGEHGYTF,TGTGCCAGCAGCTTAACGGGGGGACAGGGTGAACATGGCTACACCTTC
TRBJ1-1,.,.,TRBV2,CASSGGGYAEAFF,TGTGCCAGCAGTGGCGGGGGATACGCTGAAGCTTTCTTT
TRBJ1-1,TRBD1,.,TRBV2,CASRPDRVNTEAFF,TGTGCCAGCAGACCAGACAGGGTGAACACTGAAGCTTTCTTT
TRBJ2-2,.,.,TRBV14,CASSPFWPGAGELFF,TGTGCCAGCAGCCCCTTCTGGCCAGGGGCCGGGGAGCTGTTTTTT
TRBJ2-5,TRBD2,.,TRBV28,CASSLGTSGYQETQYF,TGTGCCAGCAGTTTAGGGACTAGCGGGTACCAAGAGACCCAGTACTTC
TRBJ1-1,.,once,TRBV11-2,CASSWFSAGGTEAFF,TGTGCCAGCAGCTGGTTCTCGGCAGGAGGGACTGAAGCTTTCTTT
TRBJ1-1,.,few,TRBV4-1,CASKRLQGGTEAFF,TGCGCCAGCAAACGGTTACAGGGTGGGACTGAAGCTTTCTTT
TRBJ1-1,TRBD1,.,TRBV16,CASSPTGALGAFF,TGTGCCAGCAGCCCGACAGGGGCGTTGGGAGCTTTCTTT
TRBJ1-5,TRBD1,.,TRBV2,CASRRQGDVYSNQPQHF,TGTGCCAGCAGAAGACAGGGAGACGTATATAGCAATCAGCCCCAGCATTTT
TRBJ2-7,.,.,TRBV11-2,CASSLEGTGAGGEQYF,TGTGCCAGCAGCTTAGAAGGCACAGGAGCAGGTGGCGAGCAGTACTTC
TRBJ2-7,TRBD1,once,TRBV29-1,CSVEDWSLGQDSYEQYF,TGCAGCGTTGAAGATTGGTCCTTGGGACAGGATTCCTACGAGCAGTACTTC
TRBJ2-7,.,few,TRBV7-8,CASSPGQSSYEQYF,TGTGCCAGCAGCCCTGGACAGAGCTCCTACGAGCAGTACTTC
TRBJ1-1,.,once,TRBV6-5,CASSTTGGNTEAFF,TGTGCCAGCAGCACGACGGGGGGGAACACTGAAGCTTTCTTT
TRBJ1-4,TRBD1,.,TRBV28,CAARQGAEKLFF,TGTGCCGCGCGACAGGGGGCGGAAAAACTGTTTTTT
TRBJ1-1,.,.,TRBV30,CARRAGRVSEAFF,TGTGCCCGGAGAGCGGGCAGGGTCTCTGAAGCTTTCTTT
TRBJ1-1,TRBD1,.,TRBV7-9,CASSYGQVGTEAFF,TGTGCCAGCAGCTACGGACAGGTGGGCACTGAAGCTTTCTTT
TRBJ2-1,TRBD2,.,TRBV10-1,CASSELRAGEQFF,TGCGCCAGCAGTGAGCTCCGAGCGGGGGAGCAGTTCTTC
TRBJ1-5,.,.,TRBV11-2,CASSSKQAPNQPQHF,TGTGCCAGCAGCTCGAAACAGGCTCCGAATCAGCCCCAGCATTTT
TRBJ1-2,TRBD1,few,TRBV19,CASSTPGRGRDYGYTF,TGTGCCAGTAGCACCCCCGGGAGGGGGCGCGACTATGGCTACACCTTC
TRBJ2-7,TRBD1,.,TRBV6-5,CASSQTDRGRYEQYF,TGTGCCAGCAGTCAAACGGACAGGGGACGGTACGAGCAGTACTTC